This T cell receptor (beta chain) is from a study of shared clonotypes between healthy human individuals. Trimming removed 5 bases from V and 1 base from J; junction bases left unmatched: 3. This CDR3 comprises 14 residues. Germline CDR1 reads SQVTM; CDR2 reads ANQGSEA. PCR replicates from unsorted PBMC used roughly 300 ng DNA, and this amount was 25,000 to 30,000 T cell genomes. Using immunoSEQ multiplex PCR, the repertoire was profiled, and TCRdb retains in-frame clones only, with some absent. Seen here are hundreds of thousands of clones, around 77% observed once, and the top ten hold about 12%. Each unsorted sample relied on approximately 94 million PBMCs as its source of genomic DNA.

Sequenced input: PBMCs. The chain carries TRBV29-1 and TRBJ2-2; 8 positions agree with TRBD1. This receptor was taken from a woman between 35 and 50 years old in good health. Some clones in this sample may be carry-over from other donors' samples. CDR3 sequence (DNA): TGCAGCGTTACCGGGACAGGGAACACCGGGGAGCTGTTTTTT. This codes for CSVTGTGNTGELFF.